The subject of this entry is one T cell receptor (beta chain). From germline, CDR1 is KGHDR and CDR2 SFDVKD. The ends lost 4 bases at V and 9 bases at J; junction bases unmatched: 5. This CDR3 is built from 13 residues. Combining a sample-barcoded 5' primer with a J-beta primer mix, a second PCR ran for about 6 to 12 cycles. TCRdb reprocessed the 5' RACE reads with MiXCR, giving one entry per CDR3 protein. Of about 1 million distinct CDR3 sequences in the sample, roughly a quarter are singletons; the top ten hold about 0.72%. This specimen belongs to a study of blood T cells in healthy people across ages. This sample was shared with a second study, whose subject was T cells of mothers and their children.

Sample: blood. This sequence was found in a girl aged 2-9 years in good health. The rearrangement uses TRBV24-1 and TRBJ2-1, with 7 positions matching TRBD1. CDR3 nucleotides: TGTGCCACCAGTGAACTCGACAGGGTTGAGCAGTTCTTC. This sequence encodes CATSELDRVEQFF.